What follows are 24 T cell receptor beta chains derived from one specimen sequenced in a study of T cells after yellow fever vaccination (dated by TCRdb to 2018 to 2020). The library was prepared using 5' RACE. Sequencing instrument: Illumina HiSeq 2500. In TCRdb, the public reads were trimmed at Q25 with fastp and aligned with MiXCR, with productive beta chains retained. Every distinct CDR3 protein forms one entry, paired with its most common genes and DNA. This sample lists around 590,000 distinct CDR3 sequences; 12% were detected once. The ten largest clones capture under 15% of the sample. The treatment or condition label for this specimen denotes: live attenuated yellow fever vaccine strain. The sample here was PBMCs, taken on the day of the yellow fever booster vaccination. These receptors were obtained from a man aged 25 to 40 who received the YFV17D yellow fever vaccine.

The genes are TRBV5-1 and TRBJ2-7; 10 bases match TRBD2. The germline V gene encodes CDR1 SGHRS and CDR2 YFSETQ. CDR3 length equals 16 residues. The V and J ends lost 5 bases and 7 bases, in that order; junction bases with no gene match: 15. The CDR3: CASRPLVSSGRGEQYF. DNA of the CDR3: TGCGCCAGCAGACCTCTGGTCTCTAGCGGGAGAGGAGAGCAGTACTTC.

This clonotype was detected only a few times. The chain carries TRBV6-1 and TRBJ1-5, with D perhaps matching TRBD1 (6 bases). Between the trimmed V and J ends, which lost 6 bases and 2 bases, there was a span of 11 bases. This CDR3 region has 14 residues. In germline, CDR1 is MNHNS, CDR2 SASEGT. The CDR3 sequence: CASRLTGGNQPQHF. The CDR3 coding sequence is TGTGCCAGCAGGCTGACAGGAGGCAATCAGCCCCAGCATTTT.

This clonotype came up a few times. The CDR3 bases are TGTGCCAGCAGTTCCCAATCGGACAACTTAAACATTCAGTACTTC. This sequence encodes CASSSQSDNLNIQYF. The V call is TRBV28, the J call TRBJ2-4; TRBD1 is a possible D gene (5 bases). The germline V gene encodes CDR1 MDHEN and CDR2 SYDVKM. The CDR3 covers 15 residues. V lost 4 bases, J lost 6 bases, and 16 bases lay in between.

This clonotype has at least ten counts. J is TRBJ1-5 and V is TRBV20-1; TRBD1 might be the D (5 bases). The V gene's germline CDR1 is DFQATT and CDR2 SNEGSKA (reference sequence). The CDR3 extends over 14 amino acids. V lost 2 bases, J lost 3 bases, and 11 bases lay in between. CDR3 DNA: TGCAGTGCTAGAAAGGGCAGGGTCAATCAGCCCCAGCATTTT. As protein: CSARKGRVNQPQHF.

The V call is TRBV9, the J call TRBJ2-7, with 7 bases aligning to TRBD2. CDR1 SGDLS and CDR2 YYNGEE come from the germline V gene. J gave up 8 bases and V 7 bases, and 27 bases lay outside the gene matches. The length of the CDR3 is 18 residues. CDR3 protein: CASSPGGSLPLPISKQYF. The CDR3 DNA sequence: TGTGCCAGCTCACCTGGCGGGAGTCTTCCTCTGCCGATTAGCAAGCAGTACTTC.

The gene calls are TRBV28 and TRBJ2-7; 8 bases fit TRBD1. The CDR3 consists of 15 residues. CDR1 is MDHEN and CDR2 is SYDVKM in the germline V gene. Trimming cost V 6 bases and J 3 bases; bases outside gene matches: 10. CDR3 protein: CASRKPGQVNYEQYF. In DNA, the CDR3 is TGTGCCAGCAGAAAACCGGGACAGGTCAACTACGAGCAGTACTTC. The variable domain in full, completed from reference TRBV28 and TRBJ2-7, reads DVKVTQSSRYLVKRTGEKVFLECVQDMDHENMFWYRQDPGLGLRLIYFSYDVKMKEKGDIPEGYSVSREKKERFSLILESASTNQTSMYLCASRKPGQVNYEQYFGPGTRLTVT.

This clonotype was recorded a few times. The rearrangement links TRBV11-2 to TRBJ2-2; D not certain. Trimming left V 1 base short and J 5 bases short, with 8 bases between. In germline, CDR1 is SGHAT, CDR2 FQNNGV. This CDR3 has 14 residues. Here the CDR3 reads CASSLVVLTGELFF. The CDR3 region has the DNA TGTGCCAGCAGCTTAGTAGTACTTACCGGGGAGCTGTTTTTT.

This clonotype was observed a few times. The rearrangement links TRBV21-1 to TRBJ2-1; the table's TRBD2 call for D was not verified on the DNA. TRBV21-1 is classified as a pseudogene. This CDR3 spans 23 amino acids. The CDR3 region has the DNA TGTGCCAGCAGCAAAGCGACTAGCGGGAGAGCACCGACTTCGTTGTCGGCAGACAATGAGCAGTTCTTC. Amino acids: CASSKATSGRAPTSLSADNEQFF.

J is TRBJ2-4 and V is TRBV28; TRBD1 is a possible D gene (5 bases). The CDR3 is 16 amino acids. Trimming shortened V by 6 bases and J by 0 bases, and 15 bases separated the two germline ends. Germline CDR1 and CDR2: MDHEN and SYDVKM. CDR3 amino acids: CASRSAGASAKNIQYF. The CDR3 DNA is TGTGCCAGCAGAAGTGCTGGGGCCTCAGCCAAAAACATTCAGTACTTC.

The chain links TRBV29-1 to TRBJ1-2; no reliable D call. This CDR3 has 15 amino acids. The V end lost 5 bases, the J end lost 6 bases, and 22 bases lay between the germline ends. Germline V lookup: CDR1 SQVTM, CDR2 ANQGSEA. The CDR3 reads CSVSARGPRDDGYTF. CDR3 DNA sequence: TGCAGCGTTTCTGCGCGAGGGCCGCGCGACGATGGCTACACCTTC.

The genes are TRBV6-1 and TRBJ1-2, with 7 bases lining up with TRBD1. Germline CDR1 reads MNHNS; CDR2 reads SASEGT. The CDR3 is 13 residues long. V dropped 6 bases and J dropped 8; count of bases not matched to a gene: 9. The chain's CDR3 is CASRPTGFGGYTF. The CDR3 nucleotides are TGTGCCAGCAGGCCGACAGGGTTTGGCGGCTACACCTTC.

A few counts support this clonotype. The J gene is TRBJ2-5, the V gene TRBV7-2, with 9 bases aligning to TRBD2. The CDR3 spans 17 residues. CDR1 is SGHTA and CDR2 is FQGNSA in the germline V gene. The ends lost 2 bases at V and 1 base at J; junction bases unmatched: 8. CDR3 sequence reads: CASSLWGTSHPQETQYF. CDR3 sequence (DNA): TGTGCCAGCAGCTTATGGGGGACTAGCCACCCCCAAGAGACCCAGTACTTC.

The gene calls are TRBV6-5 and TRBJ2-3; maybe TRBD1 (5 bases). The CDR3 sequence is 18 residues long. V lost 0 bases and J lost 0, with 16 bases in between. Germline V gives CDR1 MNHEY, CDR2 SVGAGI. CDR3 nucleotide sequence: TGTGCCAGCAGTTACTCGGCAGACAGACCAACTAGCACAGATACGCAGTATTTT. Protein product: CASSYSADRPTSTDTQYF.

There are a few counts of this clonotype. The CDR3 protein is CSKRDRANGYTF. CDR3 DNA sequence: TGCAGTAAACGTGACAGGGCTAATGGCTACACCTTC. This chain uses TRBV20-1 with TRBJ1-2; 7 nucleotides agree with TRBD1. The V segment lost 8 bases and the J segment 6 bases; nucleotides outside the gene matches: 9. The CDR3 has 12 amino acids. Germline V gives CDR1 DFQATT, CDR2 SNEGSKA (reference sequence).

The table lists this clonotype with a few counts. The gene calls are TRBV10-1 and TRBJ1-5; D is undetermined. This CDR3 is 13 amino acids long. Between the trimmed V and J ends, which lost 0 bases and 8 bases, there was a span of 8 bases. CDR1 is WNHNN, CDR2 SYGVQD, per germline (reference sequence). The CDR3 DNA reads as TGCGCCAGCAGTGAGTCCCCTATGAAGCCCCAGCATTTT. Protein product: CASSESPMKPQHF.

The J gene is TRBJ2-1, the V gene TRBV4-1, with TRBD2 matching over 9 bases. Trimming removed 1 base from V and 6 bases from J; junction bases left unmatched: 13. CDR3 size: 18 residues. Germline CDR1 MGHRA, CDR2 YSYEKL. Here the CDR3 reads CASSQVGVAGGPSNEQFF. The CDR3 nucleotides are TGCGCCAGCAGCCAAGTAGGGGTGGCGGGAGGGCCTTCCAATGAGCAGTTCTTC.

The chain couples TRBV29-1 to TRBJ2-5; 7 nucleotides line up with TRBD2. The junction had 5 bases not matched to a gene; V was cut back by 7 bases and J by 0 bases. The CDR3 contains 13 residues. Germline lookup yields CDR1 SQVTM and CDR2 ANQGSEA. CDR3 in amino acids: CSAWGGYQETQYF. In DNA, the CDR3 is TGCAGCGCTTGGGGGGGGTACCAAGAGACCCAGTACTTC.

At least ten counts were recorded for this clonotype. The chain joins TRBV18 to TRBJ2-5, with 7 bases that match TRBD1. V lost 8 bases and J lost 2; bases outside the gene matches: 5. The CDR3 runs to 13 residues. The V gene's germline CDR1 is KGHSH and CDR2 LQKENI. CDR3 coding DNA: TGTGCCAGCAGCCGGGACAGACAAGAGACCCAGTACTTC. Protein sequence: CASSRDRQETQYF.

This clonotype has just a few counts. The chain recombines TRBV5-8 with TRBJ1-6; the D is unclear. This CDR3 is 14 amino acids long. V was cut by 0 bases and J by 7 bases, with 8 bases left in between. Germline CDR1 and CDR2: SGHTS and YDEGEE. CDR3 sequence (DNA): TGTGCCAGCAGCTTGGGTCCCTTAAATTCACCCCTCCACTTT. This gives the protein CASSLGPLNSPLHF.

At least ten counts were recorded for this clonotype. The chain employs TRBV19 and TRBJ2-5; D perhaps matches TRBD2 (6 bases). Between the trimmed V and J ends, which lost 5 bases and 7 bases, there was a span of 14 bases. The CDR3 consists of 13 residues. Germline V lookup: CDR1 LNHDA, CDR2 SQIVND (reference sequence). This chain's CDR3 is CASSERGTLTQYF. DNA of the CDR3: TGTGCCAGTAGTGAACGCGGGACGCTGACCCAGTACTTC.

This clonotype has only a few counts. V usage is TRBV7-2 and J usage is TRBJ1-6, with TRBD1 matching 9 bases. The V gene end was trimmed by 0 bases and the J gene end by 9 bases; junction bases not matched to a gene: 3. The length of the CDR3 is 15 residues. Looked up from germline, CDR1 is SGHTA and CDR2 is FQGNSA. CDR3 sequence reads: CASSLAPGQGSPLHF. CDR3 sequence (DNA): TGTGCCAGCAGCTTAGCCCCGGGACAGGGTTCACCCCTCCACTTT.

This clonotype has at least ten counts. The J gene is TRBJ2-1, the V gene TRBV6-2 or TRBV6-3, with D maybe TRBD2 (7 bases). Germline CDR1 and CDR2: MNHEY and SVGEGT. The CDR3 loop spans 14 amino acids. V was cut by 7 bases and J by 8 bases, with 18 bases left in between. CDR3 nucleotides: TGTGCCAGCATTCAGCGGGAAGAGGGGGATGAGCAGTTCTTC. This translates into CASIQREEGDEQFF.

In nucleotides, the CDR3 is TGTGCCAGCAGCTTAATGTATTCGGGGCTCGCAGATACGCAGTATTTT. Translated, it gives CASSLMYSGLADTQYF. The gene calls are TRBV7-8 and TRBJ2-3, with D perhaps matching TRBD1 or TRBD2 (5 bases each). The CDR3 covers 16 residues. The germline V gene has CDR1 SGHVS and CDR2 FQNEAQ. V was cut by 2 bases and J by 4 bases, with 16 bases left in between.

At least ten counts were recorded for this clonotype. This chain links TRBV5-5 with TRBJ2-4; D may be TRBD2 (5 bases). The germline V gene encodes CDR1 SGHKS and CDR2 YYEKEE (reference sequence). The CDR3 sequence is 12 residues long. Deletions cut 2 bases from V and 6 bases from J, with 6 bases between. The CDR3 coding sequence is TGTGCCAGCAGCTTCCGGGGAAACATTCAGTACTTC. The encoded protein is CASSFRGNIQYF. Supplemented by reference TRBV5-5 and TRBJ2-4, the full variable domain reads DAGVTQSPTHLIKTRGQQVTLRCSPISGHKSVSWYQQVLGQGPQFIFQYYEKEERGRGNFPDRFSARQFPNYSSELNVNALLLGDSALYLCASSFRGNIQYFGAGTRLSVL.